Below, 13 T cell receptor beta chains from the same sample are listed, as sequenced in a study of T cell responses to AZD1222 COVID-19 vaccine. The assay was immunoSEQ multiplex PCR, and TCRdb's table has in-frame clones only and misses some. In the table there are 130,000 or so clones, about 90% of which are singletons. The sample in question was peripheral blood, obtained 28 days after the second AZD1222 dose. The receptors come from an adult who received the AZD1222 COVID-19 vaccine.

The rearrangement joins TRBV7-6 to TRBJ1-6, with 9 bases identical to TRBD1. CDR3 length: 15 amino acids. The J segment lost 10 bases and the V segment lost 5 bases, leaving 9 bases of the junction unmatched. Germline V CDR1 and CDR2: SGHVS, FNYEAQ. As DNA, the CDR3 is TGTGCCAGCAGCGGATGGACAGGGGACGAGTCACCCCTCCACTTT. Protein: CASSGWTGDESPLHF.

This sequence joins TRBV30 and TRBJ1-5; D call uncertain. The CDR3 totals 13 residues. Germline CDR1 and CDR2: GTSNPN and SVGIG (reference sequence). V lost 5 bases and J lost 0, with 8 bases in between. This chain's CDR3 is CAWALYSNQPQHF. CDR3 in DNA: TGTGCCTGGGCACTCTATAGCAATCAGCCCCAGCATTTT.

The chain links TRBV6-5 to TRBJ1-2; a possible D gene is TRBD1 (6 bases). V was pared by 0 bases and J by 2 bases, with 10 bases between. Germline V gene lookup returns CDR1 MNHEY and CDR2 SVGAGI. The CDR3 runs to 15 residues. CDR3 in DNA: TGTGCCAGCAGTTACTCTGGCAGGGGCAACTATGGCTACACCTTC. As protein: CASSYSGRGNYGYTF.

CDR3 nucleotides: TGCAGCGTTACCCATCGGGGAGGTTTCATGAACACTGAAGCTTTCTTT. It is translated as CSVTHRGGFMNTEAFF. The V and J genes are TRBV29-1 and TRBJ1-1; no clear D gene. Trimming shortened V by 5 bases and J by 0 bases, and 19 bases separated the two germline ends. The CDR3 runs 16 residues. The germline V gene has CDR1 SQVTM and CDR2 ANQGSEA.

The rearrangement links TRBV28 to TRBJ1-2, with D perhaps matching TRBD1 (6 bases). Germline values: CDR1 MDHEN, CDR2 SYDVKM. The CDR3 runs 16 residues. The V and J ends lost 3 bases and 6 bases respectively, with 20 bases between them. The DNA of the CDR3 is TGTGCCAGCAGTTTCACGGACAGAGACCCTCGGGATGGCTACACCTTC. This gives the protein CASSFTDRDPRDGYTF.

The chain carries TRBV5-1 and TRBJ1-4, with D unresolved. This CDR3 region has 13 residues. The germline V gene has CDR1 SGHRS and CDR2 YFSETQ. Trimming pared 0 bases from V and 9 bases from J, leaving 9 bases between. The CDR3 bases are TGCGCCAGCAGCTTGGAAGGCGCGAAAAAACTGTTTTTT. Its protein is CASSLEGAKKLFF.

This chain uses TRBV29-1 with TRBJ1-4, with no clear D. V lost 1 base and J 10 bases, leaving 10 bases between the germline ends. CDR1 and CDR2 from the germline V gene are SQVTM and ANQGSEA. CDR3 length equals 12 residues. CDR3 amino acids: CSVEVVRGKLFF. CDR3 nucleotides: TGCAGCGTTGAAGTAGTCCGGGGAAAACTGTTTTTT.

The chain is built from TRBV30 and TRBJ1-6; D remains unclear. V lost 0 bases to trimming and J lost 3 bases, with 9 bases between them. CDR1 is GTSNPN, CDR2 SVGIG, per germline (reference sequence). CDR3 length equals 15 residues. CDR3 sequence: CAWSVGRNYNSPLHF. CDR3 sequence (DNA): TGTGCCTGGAGTGTCGGACGGAACTATAATTCACCCCTCCACTTT.

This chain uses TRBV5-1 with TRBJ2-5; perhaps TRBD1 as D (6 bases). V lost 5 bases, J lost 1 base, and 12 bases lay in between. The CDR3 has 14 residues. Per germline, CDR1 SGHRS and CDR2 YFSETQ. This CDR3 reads CASSETGPQETQYF. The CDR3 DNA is TGCGCCAGCAGTGAAACAGGGCCCCAAGAGACCCAGTACTTC.

CDR3 region: CASSLVGDGIYGYTF. The CDR3 nucleotides are TGTGCCAGCAGCCTGGTAGGCGACGGAATCTATGGCTACACCTTC. The chain employs TRBV5-6 and TRBJ1-2; D is uncertain. CDR3 length equals 15 residues. CDR1 is SGHDT and CDR2 is YYEEEE in the germline V gene. Trimming pared 4 bases from V and 4 bases from J, leaving 17 bases between.

CDR3 amino acids: CASSQVPFWNSKDEQFF. CDR3 bases: TGTGCCAGCAGCCAAGTCCCCTTTTGGAACAGTAAGGATGAGCAGTTCTTC. The chain combines TRBV14 with TRBJ2-1; no clear D gene. Trimming left V 1 base short and J 8 bases short, with 21 bases between. Germline lookup yields CDR1 SGHDN and CDR2 FVKESK. The CDR3 extends over 17 amino acids.

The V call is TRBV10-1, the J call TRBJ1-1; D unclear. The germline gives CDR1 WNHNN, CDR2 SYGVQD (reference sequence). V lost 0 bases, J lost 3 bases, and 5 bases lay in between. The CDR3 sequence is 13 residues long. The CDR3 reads CASSESTHTEAFF. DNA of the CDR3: TGCGCCAGCAGTGAGTCGACCCACACTGAAGCTTTCTTT.

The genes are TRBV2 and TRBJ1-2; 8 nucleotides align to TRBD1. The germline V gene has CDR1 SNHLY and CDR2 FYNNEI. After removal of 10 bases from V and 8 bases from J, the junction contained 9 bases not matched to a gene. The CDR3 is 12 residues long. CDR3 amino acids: CAIQDRVGGYTF. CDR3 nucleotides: TGTGCCATCCAGGACAGGGTCGGAGGCTACACCTTC.